The rows below give T cell receptor beta chains drawn from one sample of a study of cytomegalovirus exposure and HLA in healthy donors. TCRdb's copy holds only in-frame clones and misses some; the assay was immunoSEQ multiplex PCR. The sample lists approximately 150,000 clones, around 78% occurring once. Sequencing input: PBMCs. The source is a woman aged 40 to 50 in good health and CMV-seropositive. CDR3s include the opening cysteine and the closing phenylalanine or tryptophan. Each record gives: V gene, D gene, clone size, CDR3 length, J gene, CDR3 DNA, CDR3 protein. A D gene is named only where the DNA matches it firmly. Size values are once, few and many counts, or a class for expanded clones, and some rows have none.

>TRBV11-2|-|once|15|TRBJ2-5
TGTGCCAGCAGCTTAGGGGGCGGCCGTGGGGAGACCCAGTACTTC
CASSLGGGRGETQYF
>TRBV2|TRBD1|-|13|TRBJ1-5
TGTGCCAGCAGACAGGACAGGGGGCAGCCCCAGCATTTT
CASRQDRGQPQHF
>TRBV18|-|-|12|TRBJ2-5
TGTGCCAGCTCAGACAGTTCAGAGACCCAGTACTTC
CASSDSSETQYF
>TRBV6-1|-|-|14|TRBJ1-4
TGTGCCAGCAGCGCAGGGGCACCTAATGAAAAACTGTTTTTT
CASSAGAPNEKLFF
>TRBV14|TRBD1|-|14|TRBJ1-2
TGTGCCAGCAGCCCGGACAGGGCTTACTATGGCTACACCTTC
CASSPDRAYYGYTF
>TRBV30|TRBD1|-|13|TRBJ1-5
TGTGCCTGGAGTGGGGGACAGAATCAGCCCCAGCATTTT
CAWSGGQNQPQHF
>TRBV9|-|-|14|TRBJ2-7
TGTGCCAGCAGCGTAGGAGGACAGACCTACGAGCAGTACTTC
CASSVGGQTYEQYF
>TRBV10-3|-|-|16|TRBJ2-2
TGTGCCATCAGACGGACCGGGACTCGGGGCACCGGGGAGCTGTTTTTT
CAIRRTGTRGTGELFF
>TRBV5-8|TRBD1|-|15|TRBJ2-1
TGTGCCAGCAGCCAGGGACAGGGATCGGGGAATGAGCAGTTCTTC
CASSQGQGSGNEQFF
>TRBV21-1|-|once|15|TRBJ2-3
TGTGCCAGCACCCCCGCGGTTCCCTGCGCAGATACGCAGTATTTT
CASTPAVPCADTQYF
>TRBV5-4|TRBD1|-|14|TRBJ1-4
TGTGCCAGCAGCCCCGGACAGGGGGCTGAAAAACTGTTTTTT
CASSPGQGAEKLFF
>TRBV19|TRBD2|-|16|TRBJ2-1
TGTGCCAGTAGTATAGGGACTAGCGGGAGCGACAACGAGCAGTTCTTC
CASSIGTSGSDNEQFF
>TRBV7-9|TRBD2|-|13|TRBJ2-5
TGTTCCAGCAGCTTTCCGGGGGGGGAGACCCAGTACTTC
CSSSFPGGETQYF
>TRBV5-1|-|-|13|TRBJ1-5
TGCGCCAGCAGCCAAATGCCAGATCAGCCCCAGCATTTT
CASSQMPDQPQHF
>TRBV7-9|TRBD2|-|15|TRBJ2-1
TGTGCCAGCAGCTTAATGAGCGGGAGATTAGGGGAGCAGTTCTTC
CASSLMSGRLGEQFF
>TRBV19|-|-|13|TRBJ1-2
TGTGCCAGTAATGAGGCCTTGGACTATGGCTACACCTTC
CASNEALDYGYTF
>TRBV28|-|-|14|TRBJ1-2
TGTGCCAGCACCCTCGGGGAAGGGGGCTATGGCTACACCTTC
CASTLGEGGYGYTF
>TRBV6-1|TRBD2|-|17|TRBJ2-3
TGTGCCAGCAGTGAAGCCCGGACTAGCGGGAGAACAGATACGCAGTATTTT
CASSEARTSGRTDTQYF
>TRBV29-1|-|-|12|TRBJ1-1
TGCAGCGTTGGCGGGGGTAACACTGAAGCTTTCTTT
CSVGGGNTEAFF
>TRBV6-1|-|-|13|TRBJ1-5
TGTGCCAGCAGTGAAAGGGGTCATGAGCCCCAGCATTTT
CASSERGHEPQHF
>TRBV15|-|-|14|TRBJ2-5
TGTGCCACCAGCAGAGATCGTCACAAAGAGACCCAGTACTTC
CATSRDRHKETQYF
>TRBV23-1|-|once|13|TRBJ2-2
TGCGCCAGCAGTCAAGACAGCACCGGGGAGCTGTTTTTT
CASSQDSTGELFF
>TRBV7-2|TRBD1|few|13|TRBJ1-2
TGTGCCAGCAGCTTTCGGACAGGGACTGGCTACACCTTC
CASSFRTGTGYTF
>TRBV5-8|TRBD1|-|15|TRBJ1-1
TGTGCCACCGGGGACAGTGCCGTGAGGGGCACTGAAGCTTTCTTT
CATGDSAVRGTEAFF
>TRBV28|-|once|16|TRBJ2-6
TGTGCCAGCAGTTACGTAGGGGGCTCTGGGGCCAACGTCCTGACTTTC
CASSYVGGSGANVLTF
>TRBV7-6|-|-|14|TRBJ2-5
TGTGCCAGCAGCATACGGAGGTACCAAGAGACCCAGTACTTC
CASSIRRYQETQYF
>TRBV18|-|-|13|TRBJ1-5
TGTGCCAGCTCGATAGACAGGAATCAGCCCCAGCATTTT
CASSIDRNQPQHF
>TRBV7-9|TRBD1|-|15|TRBJ1-2
TGTGCCAGCAGCCCCGGGGACAGGAGAAACTATGGCTACACCTTC
CASSPGDRRNYGYTF
>TRBV5-4|TRBD2|-|16|TRBJ2-1
TGTGCCAGCAGCGCGGGACTAGCGGGAGGGCCGGATGAGCAGTTCTTC
CASSAGLAGGPDEQFF
>TRBV7-9|-|-|16|TRBJ2-1
TGTGCCAGCAGCTCCGGAGGACTAAGCTCCTACAATGAGCAGTTCTTC
CASSSGGLSSYNEQFF
>TRBV5-1|TRBD2|-|16|TRBJ2-7
TGCGCCAGCACCCGGGAGGGGGTTCGGGGCTCCTACGAGCAGTACTTC
CASTREGVRGSYEQYF
>TRBV5-1|TRBD2|-|14|TRBJ2-7
TGCGCCAGCAGCTTGGGGACTAGCGATTACGAGCAGTACTTC
CASSLGTSDYEQYF
>TRBV9|TRBD2|-|16|TRBJ2-1
TGTGCCAGCAGCGGCCGACTAGCGGGAGGGGTAGATGAGCAGTTCTTC
CASSGRLAGGVDEQFF
>TRBV11-3|-|few|13|TRBJ2-2
TGTGCCAGCAGTCTTGTGGGGCTAGGGGAGCTGTTTTTT
CASSLVGLGELFF
>TRBV28|TRBD1|-|16|TRBJ1-2
TGTGCCAGCAGTTCCCCCGGGACAGGGTGGGCCTATGGCTACACCTTC
CASSSPGTGWAYGYTF
>TRBV28|-|-|11|TRBJ2-1
TGTGCCAGCAGTTTAAGTCGGGAGCAGTTCTTC
CASSLSREQFF
>TRBV4-2|TRBD2|-|14|TRBJ2-1
TGTGCCAGCAGCCAAGGGAAGAAGCGGGGGGAGCAGTTCTTC
CASSQGKKRGEQFF
>TRBV6-6|-|-|15|TRBJ1-2
TGTGCCAGCAGGCTCCAGGGCTCGTCTGACTATGGCTACACCTTC
CASRLQGSSDYGYTF
>TRBV10-2|TRBD2|-|14|TRBJ2-1
TGCGCCAGCAGCCTAGCGGGAGCTTACAATGAGCAGTTCTTC
CASSLAGAYNEQFF
>TRBV5-1|TRBD1|-|17|TRBJ1-1
TGCGCCAGCAGCTTGGTTGGTGGTGGGACAGGGTATACTGAAGCTTTCTTT
CASSLVGGGTGYTEAFF
>TRBV30|TRBD1|few|15|TRBJ1-1
TGTGCCTGGGTTGGGACAGGGAGACCGAACACTGAAGCTTTCTTT
CAWVGTGRPNTEAFF